Below, one TCR beta chain is given with its context. The target antigen is unknown. This sample was included in a study of human thymus T cells. Notes on the study in general: Related research reported highly overlapping thymic repertoires among unrelated individuals.

The germline V gene encodes CDR1 SGHAT and CDR2 FQNNGV. The CDR3 runs 15 residues. V lost 1 base to trimming and J lost 9 bases, with 13 bases between them. The repertoire was sequenced with immunoSEQ multiplex PCR; TCRdb's copy has only in-frame clones and lacks some. Of some 130,000 clones listed, over 85% are singletons. Thymus tissue was removed during corrective cardiac surgery. Sample: thymus tissue. This TCR derives from a boy younger than two with a congenital heart defect but otherwise immunologically healthy. The chain joins TRBV11-2 to TRBJ1-6; perhaps TRBD1 as D (6 bases). CDR3 bases: TGTGCCAGCAGCTTAGGGGGAGTCAGGGGTTCACCCCTCCACTTT. This codes for CASSLGGVRGSPLHF. Drawing the rest from reference TRBV11-2 and TRBJ1-6, the complete variable domain is EAGVAQSPRYKIIEKRQSVAFWCNPISGHATLYWYQQILGQGPKLLIQFQNNGVVDDSQLPKDRFSAERLKGVDSTLKIQPAKLEDSAVYLCASSLGGVRGSPLHFGNGTRLTVT.